These 14 T cell receptor beta chains came from one sample sequenced in a study of read filtering for tumor transcriptome and immune sequencing. The library was built from about 370 ng RNA with molecular barcoded adaptors for alpha/delta and beta/gamma chains. TCRdb passed the reads through MiXCR, listing each CDR3 protein once. This sample carries fewer than 50,000 distinct CDR3 sequences, around 15% of them seen once, and the ten largest clones take around 30%. Sequences were obtained from a population of CD138-negative cells sorted from bone marrow. The receptors originated from a donor older than 35 with multiple myeloma.

This clonotype has a count of ten or more. V gene TRBV5-5 combines with J gene TRBJ2-1; D unresolved. CDR3 size: 12 residues. The V end lost 0 bases, the J end lost 7 bases, and 5 bases lay between the germline ends. CDR1 and CDR2 (germline): SGHKS, YYEKEE (reference sequence). This chain's CDR3 is CASSLAVNEQFF. The DNA for the CDR3 is TGTGCCAGCAGCTTGGCGGTGAATGAGCAGTTCTTC.

This clonotype was counted at least ten times. This chain connects TRBV5-1 to TRBJ2-7, with D hard to call. This CDR3 is 15 amino acids long. The germline V gene has CDR1 SGHRS and CDR2 YFSETQ. The V end lost 4 bases, the J end lost 7 bases, and 21 bases lay between the germline ends. The CDR3 region has the DNA TGCGCCAGCAGCCCGCCCGGGTTAGGTGCGAAAGAGCAGTACTTC. Its protein product is CASSPPGLGAKEQYF.

This clonotype turned up a few times. A clone one base away is much larger, so this may be a read error. This chain links TRBV29-1 with TRBJ2-3; 8 bases are shared with TRBD2. V was pared by 8 bases and J by 2 bases, with 12 bases of the junction left unmatched. Germline values: CDR1 SQVTM, CDR2 ANQGSEA. CDR3 size: 15 residues. CDR3: CSTSPPGGLTDTQYF. The CDR3 region has the DNA TGCAGCACCAGCCCTCCGGGAGGGCTCACAGATACGCAGTATTTT.

The rearrangement uses TRBV5-5 and TRBJ1-1, with D uncertain. CDR1 SGHKS and CDR2 YYEKEE come from the germline V gene (reference sequence). The germline V and J ends were trimmed by 2 bases and 4 bases, with 12 bases remaining between them. The CDR3 length is 14 residues. The CDR3, as DNA: TGTGCCAGCAGCTTCGGGAGGGCAGGCACTGAAGCTTTCTTT. It is translated as CASSFGRAGTEAFF. Full variable domain (outside the CDR3, taken from reference TRBV5-5 and TRBJ1-1): DAGVTQSPTHLIKTRGQQVTLRCSPISGHKSVSWYQQVLGQGPQFIFQYYEKEERGRGNFPDRFSARQFPNYSSELNVNALLLGDSALYLCASSFGRAGTEAFFGQGTRLTVV.

The sample holds one count of this clonotype. The junction departs from germline at one end; a sequencing error may be responsible. This sequence joins TRBV12-3 or TRBV12-4 and TRBJ1-4; 7 bases map to TRBD1. CDR3 length equals 14 residues. The chain's CDR3 is CASSDREANGKLSF. In DNA, the CDR3 is TGTGCCAGCAGTGACAGGGAGGCTAATGGAAAACTGTCTTTT.

This clonotype was detected many times. V gene TRBV20-1 combines with J gene TRBJ2-7; no reliable D call. The V and J ends lost 5 bases and 1 base respectively, with 6 bases between them. The germline V gene encodes CDR1 DFQATT and CDR2 SNEGSKA (reference sequence). The CDR3 spans 11 residues. CDR3 loop: CSAASSYEQYF. CDR3 sequence (DNA): TGCAGTGCTGCCTCTTCCTACGAGCAGTACTTC.

In this sample, this clonotype turned up many times. The chain links TRBV20-1 to TRBJ2-2, with D hard to call. This CDR3 region has 14 residues. The germline V gene encodes CDR1 DFQATT and CDR2 SNEGSKA (reference sequence). Trimming cost V 6 bases and J 6 bases, with 17 bases left between them. The CDR3 loop reads CSAPRETAAGELFF. Written as DNA, the CDR3 is TGCAGTGCCCCTCGTGAGACTGCGGCCGGGGAGCTGTTTTTT.

This clonotype showed up many times. The rearrangement links TRBV27 to TRBJ2-3, with D hard to call. This CDR3 spans 14 amino acids. Germline assignment: CDR1 MNHEY and CDR2 SMNVEV (reference sequence). Trimming cost V 3 bases and J 3 bases, with 10 bases left between them. CDR3: CASSLTGGTDTQYF. DNA of the CDR3: TGTGCCAGCAGTTTGACCGGTGGGACAGATACGCAGTATTTT.

At least ten counts were recorded for this clonotype. An end of the junction does not agree with germline; a read error may underlie this. The V call is TRBV12-3 or TRBV12-4, the J call TRBJ1-2; D not certain. The CDR3 runs to 9 residues. DNA of the CDR3: TGTGCCAGCAGTTTACGGTCGATCTTC. Residues: CASSLRSIF.

In this sample, this clonotype turned up a few times. A much larger clone lies a single base off, so this may be a read error. This rearrangement joins TRBV11-2 to TRBJ2-3; 11 nucleotides align to TRBD1. Germline CDR1 SGHAT, CDR2 FQNNGV. The V and J ends lost 2 bases and 5 bases, in that order; junction bases with no gene match: 6. The CDR3 runs to 16 residues. DNA of the CDR3: TGTGCCAGCAGCTTACGGACAGGGGGCGCAAGAGATACGCAGTATTTT. Translating gives CASSLRTGGARDTQYF.

On this clonotype: A much larger clone is a single base away; this may be a read error. The rearrangement links TRBV5-1 to TRBJ2-1; 10 nucleotides match TRBD2. The CDR3 covers 16 residues. CDR1 is SGHRS, CDR2 YFSETQ, per germline. CDR3: CASSSSSGSSYDEQFF. The CDR3 region has the DNA TGCGCCAGCAGCTCATCTAGCGGGAGTTCCTACGATGAGCAGTTCTTC.

There are many counts of this clonotype. The J gene is TRBJ2-1, the V gene TRBV24-1, with D unresolved. CDR1 KGHDR and CDR2 SFDVKD come from the germline V gene. Trimming took off 6 bases at V and 6 bases at J, with 11 bases between the two ends. There are 13 residues in the CDR3. CDR3 protein: CATSSSGFNEQFF. For the CDR3, the DNA is TGTGCCACCAGTAGCAGTGGATTCAATGAGCAGTTCTTC.

In its sample, this clonotype was seen many times. The chain joins TRBV3-1 to TRBJ2-2, with D unresolved. The V gene lost 4 bases and the J gene lost 1 base, with 7 bases spanning the gap. This CDR3 contains 14 residues. In germline, CDR1 is LGHDT, CDR2 YNNKEL (reference sequence). CDR3 sequence reads: CASSLVRNTGELFF. The CDR3 DNA follows: TGTGCCAGCAGCCTCGTTAGGAACACCGGGGAGCTGTTTTTT.

This clonotype was detected ten times or more. This chain links TRBV18 with TRBJ1-1; weak D call: TRBD1 (5 bases). Germline CDR1 KGHSH, CDR2 LQKENI. V lost 0 bases to trimming and J lost 7 bases, with 12 bases between them. This CDR3 spans 14 amino acids. In DNA, the CDR3 is TGTGCCAGCTCACCACCGGGGCAGGTCTTTGAAGCTTTCTTT. Protein product: CASSPPGQVFEAFF.